The entry that follows covers one T cell receptor (beta chain) sequence. The sample is drawn from a study of regulatory T cells in long-lasting Graves disease. Arm-PCR of CDR3 regions and iRepertoire HTBI primers were the basis on which TCR beta libraries were built. TCRdb re-analysed the multiplex PCR reads in MiXCR, keeping a single row per CDR3 protein. The data contain roughly 440,000 distinct CDR3 sequences, about a sixth of them singletons. Time point noted: newly diagnosed GD, antithyroid drugs for less than 3 months. RNA from PBMCs was the source of the TCR library. It was an endocrinology department in Xi'an, China, that provided the patients. Germline CDR1 is SGHDT and CDR2 is YYEEEE. The CDR3 length is 14 residues. The J segment lost 5 bases and the V segment lost 4 bases, leaving 3 bases of the junction unmatched. The same data also contributed to another study, on T cells in Graves' hyperthyroidism and ophthalmopathy. That paper adds: Recently diagnosed hyperthyroidism of less than 2 months' duration affected patients aged 18 to 65.

The TCR sequence derives from a woman aged 18-29 years with Graves disease. V usage is TRBV5-6 and J usage is TRBJ2-1; 10 bases map to TRBD2. The sample consisted of peripheral blood mononuclear cells (PBMCs), taken at new diagnosis, from a patient treated with antithyroid drugs. The CDR3 spells CASSGLAENNEQFF. The CDR3 nucleotides read TGTGCCAGCAGCGGACTAGCGGAGAACAATGAGCAGTTCTTC. The full variable domain, rest sourced from reference TRBV5-6 and TRBJ2-1, is DAGVTQSPTHLIKTRGQQVTLRCSPKSGHDTVSWYQQALGQGPQFIFQYYEEEERQRGNFPDRFSGHQFPNYSSELNVNALLLGDSALYLCASSGLAENNEQFFGPGTRLTVL.